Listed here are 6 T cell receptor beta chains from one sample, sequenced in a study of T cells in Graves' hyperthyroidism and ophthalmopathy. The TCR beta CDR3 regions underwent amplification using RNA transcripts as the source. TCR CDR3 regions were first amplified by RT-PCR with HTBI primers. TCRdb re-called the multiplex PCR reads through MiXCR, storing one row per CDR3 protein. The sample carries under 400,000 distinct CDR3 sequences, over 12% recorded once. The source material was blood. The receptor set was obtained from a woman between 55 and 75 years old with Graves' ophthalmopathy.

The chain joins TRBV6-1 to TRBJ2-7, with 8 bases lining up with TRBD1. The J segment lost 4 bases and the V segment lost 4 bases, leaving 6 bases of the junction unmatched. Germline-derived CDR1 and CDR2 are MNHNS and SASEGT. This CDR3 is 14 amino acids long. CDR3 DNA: TGTGCCAGCAGTGCCCGCGGGACAGGATACGAGCAGTACTTC. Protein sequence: CASSARGTGYEQYF.

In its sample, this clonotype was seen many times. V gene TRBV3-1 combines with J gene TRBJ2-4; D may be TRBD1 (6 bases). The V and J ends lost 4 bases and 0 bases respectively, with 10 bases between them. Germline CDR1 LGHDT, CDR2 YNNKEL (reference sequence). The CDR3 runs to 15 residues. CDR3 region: CASSLGQLAKNIQYF. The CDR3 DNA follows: TGTGCCAGCAGCCTCGGACAGCTAGCCAAAAACATTCAGTACTTC.

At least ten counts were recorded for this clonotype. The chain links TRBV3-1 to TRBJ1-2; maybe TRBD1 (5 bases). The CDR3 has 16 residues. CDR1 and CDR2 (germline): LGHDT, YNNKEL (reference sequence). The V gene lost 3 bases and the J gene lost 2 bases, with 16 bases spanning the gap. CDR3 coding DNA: TGTGCCAGCAGCCACTCAACCGGGACGGCAAACTATGGCTACACCTTC. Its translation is CASSHSTGTANYGYTF.

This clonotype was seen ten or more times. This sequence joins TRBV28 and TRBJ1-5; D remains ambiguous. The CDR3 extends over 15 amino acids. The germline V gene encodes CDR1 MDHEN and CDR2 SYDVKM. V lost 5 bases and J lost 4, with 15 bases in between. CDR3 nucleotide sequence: TGTGCCAGCAGTCTCGGCTACGGGAAAAATCAGCCCCAGCATTTT. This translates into CASSLGYGKNQPQHF.

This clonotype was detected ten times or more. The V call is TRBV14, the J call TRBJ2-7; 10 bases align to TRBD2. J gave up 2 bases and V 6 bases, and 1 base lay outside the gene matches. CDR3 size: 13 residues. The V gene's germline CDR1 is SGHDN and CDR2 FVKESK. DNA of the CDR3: TGTGCCAGCAGACTAGCGGGGACCTACGAGCAGTACTTC. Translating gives CASRLAGTYEQYF. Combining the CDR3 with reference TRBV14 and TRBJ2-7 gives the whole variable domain EAGVTQFPSHSVIEKGQTVTLRCDPISGHDNLYWYRRVMGKEIKFLLHFVKESKQDESGMPNNRFLAERTGGTYSTLKVQPAELEDSGVYFCASRLAGTYEQYFGPGTRLTVT.

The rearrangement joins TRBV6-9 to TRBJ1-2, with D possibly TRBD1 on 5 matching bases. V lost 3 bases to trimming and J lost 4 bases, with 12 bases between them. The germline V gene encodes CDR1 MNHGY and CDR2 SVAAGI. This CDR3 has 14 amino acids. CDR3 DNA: TGTGCCAGCAGTTACCCTGGGGGGGGCTATGGCTACACCTTC. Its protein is CASSYPGGGYGYTF.